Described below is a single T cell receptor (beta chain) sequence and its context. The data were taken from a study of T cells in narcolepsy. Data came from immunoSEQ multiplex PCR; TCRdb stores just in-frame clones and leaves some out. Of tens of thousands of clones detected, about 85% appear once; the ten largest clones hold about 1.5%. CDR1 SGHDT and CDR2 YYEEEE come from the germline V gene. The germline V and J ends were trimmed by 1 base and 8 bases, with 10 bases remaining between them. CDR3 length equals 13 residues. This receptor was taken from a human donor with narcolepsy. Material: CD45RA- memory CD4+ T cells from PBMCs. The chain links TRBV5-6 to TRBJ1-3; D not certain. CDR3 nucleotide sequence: TGTGCCAGCAGCTTGCTAGGTCGCGACACCATATATTTT. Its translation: CASSLLGRDTIYF.